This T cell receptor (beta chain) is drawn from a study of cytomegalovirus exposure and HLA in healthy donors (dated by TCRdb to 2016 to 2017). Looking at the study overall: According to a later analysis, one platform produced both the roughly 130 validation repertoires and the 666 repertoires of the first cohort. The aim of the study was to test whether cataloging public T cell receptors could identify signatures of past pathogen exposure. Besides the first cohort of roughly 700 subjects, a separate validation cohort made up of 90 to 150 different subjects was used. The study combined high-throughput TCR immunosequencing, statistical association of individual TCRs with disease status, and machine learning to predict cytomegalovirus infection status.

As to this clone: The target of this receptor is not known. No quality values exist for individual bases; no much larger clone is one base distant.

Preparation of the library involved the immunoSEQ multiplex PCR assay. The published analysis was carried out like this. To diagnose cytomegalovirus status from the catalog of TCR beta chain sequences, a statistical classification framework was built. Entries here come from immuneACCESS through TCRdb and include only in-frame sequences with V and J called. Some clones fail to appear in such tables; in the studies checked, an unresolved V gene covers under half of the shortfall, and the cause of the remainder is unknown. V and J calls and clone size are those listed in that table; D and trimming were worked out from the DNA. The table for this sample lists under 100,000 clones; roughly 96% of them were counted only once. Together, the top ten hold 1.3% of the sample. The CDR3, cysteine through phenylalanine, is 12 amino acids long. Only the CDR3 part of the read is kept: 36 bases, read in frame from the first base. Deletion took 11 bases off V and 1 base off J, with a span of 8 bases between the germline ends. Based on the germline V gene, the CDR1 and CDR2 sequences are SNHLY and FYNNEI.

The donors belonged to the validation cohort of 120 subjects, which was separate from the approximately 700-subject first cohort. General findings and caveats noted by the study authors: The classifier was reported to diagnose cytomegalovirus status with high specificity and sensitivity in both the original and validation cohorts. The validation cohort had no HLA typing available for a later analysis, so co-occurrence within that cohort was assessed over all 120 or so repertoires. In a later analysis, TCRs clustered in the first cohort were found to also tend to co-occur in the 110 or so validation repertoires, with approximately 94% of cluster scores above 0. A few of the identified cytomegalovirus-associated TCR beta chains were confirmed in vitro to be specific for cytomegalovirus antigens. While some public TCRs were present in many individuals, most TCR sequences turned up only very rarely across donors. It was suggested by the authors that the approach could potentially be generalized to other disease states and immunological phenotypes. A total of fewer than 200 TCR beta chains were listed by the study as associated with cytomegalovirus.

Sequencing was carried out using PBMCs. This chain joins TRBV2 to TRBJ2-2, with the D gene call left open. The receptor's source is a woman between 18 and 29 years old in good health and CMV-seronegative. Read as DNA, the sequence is TGTGCCCTACGACAGAACACCGGGGAGCTGTTTTTT. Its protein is CALRQNTGELFF.